The 31 T cell receptor beta chains given below trace back to one sample, sequenced in a study of cytomegalovirus exposure and HLA in healthy donors (TCRdb year 2017). The method behind the library was the immunoSEQ multiplex PCR assay. For the multiplex PCR, a mixture combining 60 forward primers for TCR Vbeta segments and 13 reverse primers for TCR Jbeta segments was used. TCRdb provides this immuneACCESS table in a form limited to in-frame rearrangements. Some clones are lacking; in checked studies, under half of them reflect an unresolved V gene, and why the rest are absent is not known. The sample table shows 100,000 to 150,000 clones, and approximately 8.7% are seen once. The top ten clonotypes cover about 5.5% of the sample. The sequenced material came from PBMCs. The receptor set was obtained from a man aged 40-49 years in good health and CMV-seronegative.

V and J are TRBV19 and TRBJ2-1, with 8 bases that match TRBD2. The CDR3 consists of 15 residues. Germline V gene sequence: CDR1 LNHDA, CDR2 SQIVND (reference sequence). Trimming cost V 2 bases and J 6 bases; bases outside gene matches: 6. The DNA of the CDR3 is TGTGCCAGTAGTATACCGCGGGGGGTCACCAATGAGCAGTTCTTC. It specifies CASSIPRGVTNEQFF.

The genes are TRBV6-5 and TRBJ2-1; D might be TRBD2 (5 bases). V was pared by 6 bases and J by 4 bases, with 10 bases between. CDR3 length: 13 amino acids. Germline V CDR1 and CDR2: MNHEY, SVGAGI. CDR3 residues: CASRKTRYNEQFF. The CDR3 nucleotides are TGTGCCAGCAGGAAAACTAGGTACAATGAGCAGTTCTTC.

The table lists this clone with a few counts. This chain connects TRBV7-9 to TRBJ2-7; 8 bases map to TRBD1. The CDR3 runs to 16 residues. Germline CDR1 and CDR2: SEHNR and FQNEAQ (reference sequence). With V trimmed by 4 bases and J by 3 bases, 11 bases remained unmatched. CDR3 residues: CASSSGQGLTRYEQYF. CDR3 sequence (DNA): TGTGCCAGCAGCTCCGGACAGGGCCTTACTCGCTACGAGCAGTACTTC. Full variable domain (rest looked up from reference TRBV7-9 and TRBJ2-7): DTGVSQNPRHKITKRGQNVTFRCDPISEHNRLYWYRQTLGQGPEFLTYFQNEAQLEKSRLLSDRFSAERPKGSFSTLEIQRTEQGDSAMYLCASSSGQGLTRYEQYFGPGTRLTVT.

The CDR3 DNA reads as TGCGCCAGCAGCCAAGACTGGGAAAGGGGCTGGTATGGCTACACCTTC. The encoded protein is CASSQDWERGWYGYTF. The chain employs TRBV4-1 and TRBJ1-2, with a weak D call TRBD1 (5 bases). With 0 bases removed from V and 5 bases from J, the gap between germline ends came to 16 bases. The CDR3 has 16 residues. CDR1 and CDR2 from the germline V gene are MGHRA and YSYEKL.

This clone occurred a few times. The chain recombines TRBV7-2 with TRBJ2-5; no clear D. V shed 4 bases and J shed 4 bases, with 10 bases lying between them. The germline V gene encodes CDR1 SGHTA and CDR2 FQGNSA. The CDR3 runs 13 residues. CDR3 coding DNA: TGTGCCAGCAGCTCCTTTAATAGAGAGACCCAGTACTTC. Protein sequence: CASSSFNRETQYF.

This sequence joins TRBV2 and TRBJ2-4; TRBD1 matches at 7 bases. Trimming removed 0 bases from V and 2 bases from J; junction bases left unmatched: 1. The CDR3 runs to 15 residues. Germline CDR1 reads SNHLY; CDR2 reads FYNNEI. The DNA of the CDR3 is TGTGCCAGCAGTGAAGCGGGACAGACCAAAAACATTCAGTACTTC. Translated: CASSEAGQTKNIQYF.

The sample holds a few counts of this clone. CDR3 sequence reads: CASSERSSSYNEQFF. CDR3 DNA: TGTGCCAGCAGTGAAAGGAGTAGCTCCTACAATGAGCAGTTCTTC. The V call is TRBV27, the J call TRBJ2-1; D is uncertain. V shed 5 bases and J shed 0 bases, with 11 bases lying between them. The germline V gene encodes CDR1 MNHEY and CDR2 SMNVEV (reference sequence). The CDR3 totals 15 residues.

This clone was detected a few times. The chain couples TRBV5-4 to TRBJ1-5, with 7 bases that match TRBD1. Per the germline V gene, CDR1 is SGHNT and CDR2 is YYREEE (reference sequence). This CDR3 spans 18 amino acids. V dropped 2 bases and J dropped 2; count of bases not matched to a gene: 13. CDR3 DNA: TGTGCCAGCAGCTTTGGATTAAGGGGGCGAGGTGGCAATCAGCCCCAGCATTTT. Protein product: CASSFGLRGRGGNQPQHF.

This clone has just a few counts. The J gene is TRBJ2-2, the V gene TRBV9; tentatively, D is TRBD1 (5 bases). The CDR3 consists of 15 residues. V shed 3 bases and J shed 4 bases, with 13 bases lying between them. From germline, CDR1 is SGDLS and CDR2 YYNGEE. CDR3 sequence: CASSADPQVTGELFF. Written as DNA, the CDR3 is TGTGCCAGCAGCGCGGACCCACAGGTCACCGGGGAGCTGTTTTTT.

The V call is TRBV19, the J call TRBJ2-6; D gene unclear. The CDR3 spans 14 residues. Looked up from germline, CDR1 is LNHDA and CDR2 is SQIVND (reference sequence). V was shortened by 10 bases and J by 0 bases, with 10 bases between the two germline ends. CDR3 residues: CATRLHSGANVLTF. The CDR3 DNA sequence: TGTGCCACCAGACTCCACTCTGGGGCCAACGTCCTGACTTTC.

This clone was picked up a small number of times. The rearrangement joins TRBV5-8 to TRBJ2-1; D might be TRBD1 (6 bases). Germline V gives CDR1 SGHTS, CDR2 YDEGEE. This CDR3 contains 16 residues. V lost 0 bases and J 1 base, leaving 11 bases between the germline ends. DNA for the CDR3: TGTGCCAGCAGCTTGGAACAGGGTTGGTCCTACAATGAGCAGTTCTTC. Its translation: CASSLEQGWSYNEQFF.

The chain uses TRBV4-1 and TRBJ1-2; unclear D gene. Trimming removed 0 bases at V and 7 bases at J, with 15 bases between. The CDR3 sequence is 15 residues long. Germline CDR1 is MGHRA and CDR2 is YSYEKL. The CDR3 protein is CASSQDYRGFFGYTF. CDR3 coding DNA: TGCGCCAGCAGCCAAGATTATCGAGGGTTTTTTGGCTACACCTTC.

This sequence joins TRBV5-6 and TRBJ2-5; 15 positions agree with TRBD2. The CDR3 is made up of 15 amino acids. Germline trimming cut 4 bases from V and 4 bases from J; bases unmatched to any gene: 2. Germline values: CDR1 SGHDT, CDR2 YYEEEE. This chain's CDR3 is CASSPGLAGGETQYF. The CDR3 nucleotides are TGTGCCAGCAGCCCGGGACTAGCGGGGGGAGAGACCCAGTACTTC.

The sample holds a few counts of this clone. The V and J genes are TRBV6-1 and TRBJ1-2; D possibly corresponds to TRBD1 (6 bases). The CDR3 contains 13 residues. V lost 6 bases to trimming and J lost 4 bases, with 12 bases between them. The germline V gene encodes CDR1 MNHNS and CDR2 SASEGT. The CDR3 sequence is CASRPDSFYGYTF. The DNA for the CDR3 is TGTGCCAGCAGACCGGACAGCTTCTATGGCTACACCTTC.

This clone was detected a few times. A read error may account for a junction end that differs from germline. The chain's CDR3 is CAIRRCPF. For the CDR3, the DNA is TGTGCCATCAGGAGGTGCCCATTC. This chain joins TRBV28 and TRBJ1-2; D remains unclear. From germline, CDR1 is MDHEN and CDR2 SYDVKM. CDR3 length: 8 residues.

In this sample, this clone turned up a few times. The V call is TRBV19, the J call TRBJ1-5, with TRBD1 matching 9 bases. The CDR3 contains 15 residues. Germline V CDR1 and CDR2: LNHDA, SQIVND (reference sequence). V was clipped by 4 bases and J by 6 bases; unmatched bases: 7. The CDR3 bases are TGTGCCAGTAGTACCCCGGGACAGGGTACTCAGCCCCAGCATTTT. Translation gives CASSTPGQGTQPQHF.

This clone was observed a handful of times. In the same sample, other DNA sequences code for this CDR3. The V and J genes are TRBV6-4 and TRBJ2-3; 8 nucleotides align to TRBD1. The V gene end was trimmed by 0 bases and the J gene end by 4 bases; junction bases not matched to a gene: 3. Germline values: CDR1 MRHNA, CDR2 SNTAGT. This CDR3 is 15 amino acids long. The CDR3 region has the DNA TGTGCCAGCAGTGACTCGGCAGGGGGCGCAGATACGCAGTATTTT. It encodes CASSDSAGGADTQYF.

The chain has TRBV6-1 and TRBJ2-6; D remains unclear. With 2 bases removed from V and 0 bases from J, the gap between germline ends came to 5 bases. CDR1 and CDR2 (germline): MNHNS, SASEGT. This CDR3 is 15 amino acids long. DNA for the CDR3: TGTGCCAGCAGTGAATTTCACTCTGGGGCCAACGTCCTGACTTTC. Residues: CASSEFHSGANVLTF.

This clone has more than one count but fewer than ten. J is TRBJ2-1 and V is TRBV4-2; D may be TRBD2 (6 bases). CDR3 length: 13 residues. Trimming took off 0 bases at V and 14 bases at J, with 14 bases between the two ends. Germline V gene lookup returns CDR1 LGHNA and CDR2 YNFKEQ. In nucleotides, the CDR3 is TGTGCCAGCAGCCAAGATCGCGGGGCCGCAAAGTTCTTC. It codes for CASSQDRGAAKFF.

The rearrangement links TRBV7-6 to TRBJ1-4, with unresolved D. Trimming removed 5 bases from V and 2 bases from J, with 9 bases in between. CDR1 is SGHVS and CDR2 is FNYEAQ in the germline V gene. The CDR3 is 14 residues long. Here the CDR3 DNA reads TGTGCCAGCAGCCCAACGGGGACTAATGAAAAACTGTTTTTT. Protein product: CASSPTGTNEKLFF.

This clone was counted a few times. The chain is built from TRBV4-1 and TRBJ2-7; the D gene is possibly TRBD1 (6 bases). The V end lost 4 bases, the J end lost 2 bases, and 9 bases lay between the germline ends. The CDR3 loop spans 13 amino acids. Per the germline V gene, CDR1 is MGHRA and CDR2 is YSYEKL. This chain's CDR3 is CASSLGTTYEQYF. In DNA, the CDR3 is TGCGCCAGCAGCCTGGGGACAACCTACGAGCAGTACTTC.

The rearrangement joins TRBV27 to TRBJ1-5; D gene unclear. The germline gives CDR1 MNHEY, CDR2 SMNVEV (reference sequence). The CDR3 is 17 amino acids. The V gene lost 0 bases and the J gene lost 2 bases, with 14 bases spanning the gap. This CDR3 reads CASSLSGADWGNQPQHF. DNA for the CDR3: TGTGCCAGCAGTTTATCCGGCGCGGATTGGGGCAATCAGCCCCAGCATTTT.

This clone has a handful of counts. This chain joins TRBV12-5 and TRBJ2-5; the match to TRBD2 covers 12 bases. V shed 2 bases, J shed 5 bases, and the junction held 6 bases outside the gene matches. The germline gives CDR1 LGHNT, CDR2 FRNRAP. The CDR3 covers 16 residues. The CDR3 reads CASGLSSGGGRETQYF. The CDR3 DNA reads as TGTGCTAGTGGTTTGTCTAGCGGGGGGGGCCGCGAGACCCAGTACTTC.

This clone was seen a few times. The chain carries TRBV15 and TRBJ2-3; D gene ambiguous. Germline V gene sequence: CDR1 LNHNV, CDR2 YYDKDF (reference sequence). V was clipped by 5 bases and J by 4 bases, with 10 bases between them. The CDR3 spans 13 residues. The CDR3 sequence: CATSLRIADTQYF. The CDR3 DNA follows: TGTGCCACCAGCCTCAGGATCGCAGATACGCAGTATTTT.

The chain employs TRBV4-1 and TRBJ1-2; D gene ambiguous. This CDR3 is 16 amino acids long. Germline V gives CDR1 MGHRA, CDR2 YSYEKL. Trimming removed 3 bases at V and 1 base at J, with 15 bases between. As DNA, the CDR3 is TGCGCCAGCAGCCAGGGCGACAAGGTGGATAACTATGGCTACACCTTC. Its protein is CASSQGDKVDNYGYTF.

This clone was observed a few times. The chain has TRBV19 and TRBJ2-3, with 9 bases aligning to TRBD1. This CDR3 has 15 amino acids. The germline V gene has CDR1 LNHDA and CDR2 SQIVND (reference sequence). The V segment lost 7 bases and the J segment 4 bases; nucleotides outside the gene matches: 9. This chain's CDR3 is CASTRGTGSADTQYF. The CDR3 DNA is TGTGCCAGTACTCGCGGGACAGGGTCTGCAGATACGCAGTATTTT.

This clone has a handful of counts. The chain links TRBV6-5 to TRBJ1-2, with a tentative D call TRBD1 (6 bases). CDR1 is MNHEY and CDR2 is SVGAGI in the germline V gene. The V end was cut by 7 bases, the J end by 2 bases, with 8 bases between. CDR3 length: 12 amino acids. The CDR3 bases are TGTGCCAGCACCACAGGGAACTATGGCTACACCTTC. Translating gives CASTTGNYGYTF.

This clone was seen only a few times. This sequence joins TRBV7-2 and TRBJ2-2; TRBD2 might be the D (6 bases). Trimming shortened V by 5 bases and J by 2 bases, and 9 bases separated the two germline ends. The CDR3 is 14 residues long. Germline loops: CDR1 SGHTA, CDR2 FQGNSA. CDR3 region: CASSHGTNTGELFF. CDR3 sequence (DNA): TGTGCCAGCAGCCACGGGACTAACACCGGGGAGCTGTTTTTT.

The V and J genes are TRBV11-2 and TRBJ1-5; D gene unclear. The V gene lost 1 base and the J gene lost 6 bases, with 10 bases spanning the gap. The CDR3 contains 14 residues. Germline V lookup: CDR1 SGHAT, CDR2 FQNNGV. The CDR3 reads CASSLAPNGQPQHF. CDR3 DNA: TGTGCCAGCAGCTTAGCCCCCAACGGTCAGCCCCAGCATTTT. Combining the CDR3 with reference TRBV11-2 and TRBJ1-5 gives the whole variable domain EAGVAQSPRYKIIEKRQSVAFWCNPISGHATLYWYQQILGQGPKLLIQFQNNGVVDDSQLPKDRFSAERLKGVDSTLKIQPAKLEDSAVYLCASSLAPNGQPQHFGDGTRLSIL.

In the case of this clone: The junction departs from germline at one end; a sequencing error may be responsible. The CDR3 DNA reads TGTGCCAGCAGTTTAGGCAGGGGTAAGCCCCCGCATTTT. Translation gives CASSLGRGKPPHF. This chain connects TRBV27 to TRBJ1-5; tentatively, D is TRBD1 (6 bases). The length of the CDR3 is 13 residues. Germline V gene lookup returns CDR1 MNHEY and CDR2 SMNVEV (reference sequence).

This clone appeared a few times. The chain uses TRBV9 and TRBJ2-2; 8 nucleotides line up with TRBD2. This CDR3 is built from 15 residues. Germline V gene sequence: CDR1 SGDLS, CDR2 YYNGEE. The V segment lost 0 bases and the J segment 6 bases; nucleotides outside the gene matches: 4. The CDR3 bases are TGTGCCAGCAGCGTAGCGGGGGGGCGGGCCGGGGAGCTGTTTTTT. Amino acids: CASSVAGGRAGELFF.